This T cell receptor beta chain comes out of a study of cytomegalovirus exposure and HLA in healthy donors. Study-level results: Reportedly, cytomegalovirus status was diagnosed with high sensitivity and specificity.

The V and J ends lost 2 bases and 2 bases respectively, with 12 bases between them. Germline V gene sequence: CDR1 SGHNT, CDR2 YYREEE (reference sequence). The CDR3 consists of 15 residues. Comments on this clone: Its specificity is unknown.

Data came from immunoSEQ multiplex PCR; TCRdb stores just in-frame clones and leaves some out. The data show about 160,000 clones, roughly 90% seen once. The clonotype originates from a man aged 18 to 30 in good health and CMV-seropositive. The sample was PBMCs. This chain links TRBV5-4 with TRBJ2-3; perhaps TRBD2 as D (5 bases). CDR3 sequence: CASSLPLAPTDTQYF. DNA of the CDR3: TGTGCCAGCAGCTTACCCCTAGCTCCCACAGATACGCAGTATTTT. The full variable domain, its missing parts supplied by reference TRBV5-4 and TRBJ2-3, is ETGVTQSPTHLIKTRGQQVTLRCSSQSGHNTVSWYQQALGQGPQFIFQYYREEENGRGNFPPRFSGLQFPNYSSELNVNALELDDSALYLCASSLPLAPTDTQYFGPGTRLTVL.